Listed here are 31 T cell receptor beta chains from one sample, sequenced in a study of cytomegalovirus exposure and HLA in healthy donors. This PCR relied on a set of 60 Vbeta primers and 13 Jbeta primers. Sequenced by immunoSEQ multiplex PCR; TCRdb stores in-frame clones only, minus some. The sample consists of fewer than 150,000 clones, 80% of them appearing once. Sequences were obtained from PBMCs. Source of these receptors: a male donor in good health and CMV-seronegative.

The rearrangement uses TRBV2 and TRBJ2-1; possible D gene TRBD1, 6 bases. V lost 5 bases and J lost 4, with 9 bases in between. Germline V CDR1 and CDR2: SNHLY, FYNNEI. CDR3 length: 13 residues. DNA of the CDR3: TGTGCCAGCAGTTCGACAGGATACAATGAGCAGTTCTTC. It is translated as CASSSTGYNEQFF. The full variable domain, rest sourced from reference TRBV2 and TRBJ2-1, is EPEVTQTPSHQVTQMGQEVILRCVPISNHLYFYWYRQILGQKVEFLVSFYNNEISEKSEIFDDQFSVERPDGSNFTLKIRSTKLEDSAMYFCASSSTGYNEQFFGPGTRLTVL.

This chain links TRBV19 with TRBJ1-1, with D maybe TRBD1 (6 bases). Trimming stripped 2 bases from V and 5 bases from J, with 12 bases between. There are 14 residues in the CDR3. Per germline, CDR1 LNHDA and CDR2 SQIVND (reference sequence). CDR3: CASSIWGPGTEAFF. The DNA for the CDR3 is TGTGCCAGTAGTATATGGGGGCCGGGTACTGAAGCTTTCTTT. Filled out from reference TRBV19 and TRBJ1-1, the complete variable domain reads DGGITQSPKYLFRKEGQNVTLSCEQNLNHDAMYWYRQDPGQGLRLIYYSQIVNDFQKGDIAEGYSVSREKKESFPLTVTSAQKNPTAFYLCASSIWGPGTEAFFGQGTRLTVV.

The V call is TRBV27, the J call TRBJ1-2; TRBD1 matches at 11 bases. This CDR3 is 15 amino acids long. V lost 2 bases to trimming and J lost 5 bases; unmatched junction nucleotides: 4. CDR1 is MNHEY and CDR2 is SMNVEV in the germline V gene (reference sequence). Here the CDR3 reads CASSLGDRGEYGYTF. CDR3 in DNA: TGTGCCAGCAGTTTAGGGGACAGGGGGGAGTATGGCTACACCTTC.

V is TRBV28 and J is TRBJ2-6; TRBD2 might be the D (5 bases). CDR1 and CDR2 (germline): MDHEN, SYDVKM. The CDR3 has 16 amino acids. V gave up 5 bases and J gave up 0 bases, with 11 bases separating them. Here the CDR3 DNA reads TGTGCCAGCAGTCTCGGAGGTTTCTCTGGGGCCAACGTCCTGACTTTC. As protein: CASSLGGFSGANVLTF. The whole variable domain, filled in from reference TRBV28 and TRBJ2-6, reads DVKVTQSSRYLVKRTGEKVFLECVQDMDHENMFWYRQDPGLGLRLIYFSYDVKMKEKGDIPEGYSVSREKKERFSLILESASTNQTSMYLCASSLGGFSGANVLTFGAGSRLTVL.

The chain joins TRBV19 to TRBJ1-2; TRBD1 matches at 9 bases. Germline V gene lookup returns CDR1 LNHDA and CDR2 SQIVND (reference sequence). J was trimmed by 4 bases and V by 8 bases; bases with no gene match: 11. The CDR3 loop spans 15 amino acids. CDR3 coding DNA: TGTGCCAGTCAGGACAGGGGCGGTTTGGGCTATGGCTACACCTTC. Translation: CASQDRGGLGYGYTF.

This rearrangement joins TRBV30 to TRBJ1-1; D gene uncertain. In germline, CDR1 is GTSNPN, CDR2 SVGIG (reference sequence). V gave up 1 base and J gave up 5 bases, with 11 bases separating them. CDR3 length: 13 residues. The CDR3 loop is CAWSASLRTEAFF. CDR3 in DNA: TGTGCCTGGAGTGCCTCTTTGAGGACTGAAGCTTTCTTT.

On this clone: The same CDR3 arises from other DNA sequences in this sample as well. The chain carries TRBV6-1 and TRBJ2-7, with D possibly TRBD2 on 6 matching bases. Germline CDR1 reads MNHNS; CDR2 reads SASEGT. V lost 6 bases to trimming and J lost 4 bases, with 7 bases between them. CDR3 size: 11 residues. CDR3 protein: CASRGTYEQYF. CDR3 in DNA: TGTGCCAGCAGAGGGACTTACGAGCAGTACTTC.

This clone has only one observation. V gene TRBV9 combines with J gene TRBJ1-5; a possible D gene is TRBD1 (6 bases). Trimming took 0 bases from V and 0 from J, leaving 7 bases between them. Per germline, CDR1 SGDLS and CDR2 YYNGEE. This CDR3 contains 15 residues. CDR3 protein: CASSVEGVSNQPQHF. Written as DNA, the CDR3 is TGTGCCAGCAGCGTAGAGGGGGTTAGCAATCAGCCCCAGCATTTT.

The rearrangement joins TRBV6-5 to TRBJ1-3, with TRBD1 identical over 9 bases. Losses at the gene ends were 4 bases for V and 4 bases for J; bases not matched to a gene: 5. Germline CDR1 is MNHEY and CDR2 is SVGAGI. The CDR3 sequence is 15 residues long. CDR3 DNA sequence: TGTGCCAGCAGTTCACAGGGGGCAGGAGGAAACACCATATATTTT. This gives the protein CASSSQGAGGNTIYF.

V gene TRBV9 combines with J gene TRBJ2-5; 7 nucleotides agree with TRBD2. CDR1 and CDR2 (germline): SGDLS, YYNGEE. The CDR3 extends over 14 amino acids. The V gene end was trimmed by 1 base and the J gene end by 6 bases; junction bases not matched to a gene: 6. The CDR3 nucleotides are TGTGCCAGCAGCGTATTAGCGGGCGCGAAGACCCAGTACTTC. Protein sequence: CASSVLAGAKTQYF.

This clone was found a few times. V is TRBV4-3 and J is TRBJ2-1, with a weak D call TRBD2 (5 bases). The CDR3 consists of 15 residues. Trimming stripped 0 bases from V and 0 bases from J, with 6 bases between. Germline-derived CDR1 and CDR2 are LGHNA and YSLEER. CDR3 region: CASSQDTSSYNEQFF. Written as DNA, the CDR3 is TGCGCCAGCAGCCAAGACACTAGCTCCTACAATGAGCAGTTCTTC.

V gene TRBV5-6 combines with J gene TRBJ2-6; weak D call: TRBD1 (6 bases). This CDR3 is built from 17 residues. Germline V CDR1 and CDR2: SGHDT, YYEEEE. Trimming cost V 3 bases and J 4 bases, with 17 bases left between them. CDR3 coding DNA: TGTGCCAGCAGCTCCTCGGGGCGAAGGGGGGGGGCCAACGTCCTGACTTTC. Translated, it gives CASSSSGRRGGANVLTF.

The chain has TRBV28 and TRBJ1-2; D ambiguous. Germline assignment: CDR1 MDHEN and CDR2 SYDVKM. V was trimmed by 6 bases and J by 8 bases, leaving 10 bases between them. The length of the CDR3 is 11 residues. CDR3 coding DNA: TGTGCCAGCAGCCCGGGGAGGGGCTACACCTTC. It encodes CASSPGRGYTF.

This rearrangement joins TRBV2 to TRBJ2-6; D is undetermined. CDR1 and CDR2 (germline): SNHLY, FYNNEI. The CDR3 extends over 16 amino acids. V lost 5 bases and J 0 bases, leaving 11 bases between the germline ends. CDR3: CASSPQLLSGANVLTF. The CDR3 DNA follows: TGTGCCAGCAGTCCTCAACTACTCTCTGGGGCCAACGTCCTGACTTTC.

The rearrangement links TRBV7-9 to TRBJ1-1; D gene ambiguous. Germline V lookup: CDR1 SEHNR, CDR2 FQNEAQ (reference sequence). V was shortened by 2 bases and J by 1 base, with 5 bases between the two germline ends. The CDR3 has 13 amino acids. The CDR3 reads CASSLPRNTEAFF. CDR3 in DNA: TGTGCCAGCAGCTTACCCCGGAACACTGAAGCTTTCTTT.

The table lists this clone with a few counts. The chain carries TRBV4-2 and TRBJ2-5, with D perhaps TRBD2 (6 bases). Between the trimmed V and J ends, which lost 8 bases and 7 bases, there was a span of 14 bases. From germline, CDR1 is LGHNA and CDR2 YNFKEQ. The CDR3 spans 12 residues. CDR3 sequence (DNA): TGTGCCAGCCAAAGAATGGGAGGGACCCAGTACTTC. Its translation is CASQRMGGTQYF.

J is TRBJ2-5 and V is TRBV15; tentative D call: TRBD2 (6 bases). The length of the CDR3 is 13 residues. CDR1 LNHNV and CDR2 YYDKDF come from the germline V gene (reference sequence). Trimming stripped 1 base from V and 3 bases from J, with 6 bases between. CDR3 amino acids: CATSRGGEETQYF. The CDR3, as DNA: TGTGCCACCAGCAGAGGGGGGGAAGAGACCCAGTACTTC.

This chain connects TRBV25-1 to TRBJ1-1; no definite D call. The V end lost 2 bases, the J end lost 5 bases, and 9 bases lay between the germline ends. Looked up from germline, CDR1 is MGHDK and CDR2 is SYGVNS. This CDR3 has 13 residues. The CDR3 coding sequence is TGTGCCAGCAGTGAAGAGACAAGGACTGAAGCTTTCTTT. It yields the protein CASSEETRTEAFF.

The chain is built from TRBV2 and TRBJ1-2; no firm D call. From germline, CDR1 is SNHLY and CDR2 FYNNEI. The ends were cut back, 4 bases at V and 4 bases at J, with 7 bases in the middle. The CDR3 runs to 12 residues. Here the CDR3 reads CASSVGFYGYTF. CDR3 bases: TGTGCCAGCAGTGTCGGGTTCTATGGCTACACCTTC.

CDR3 loop: CASSNDRGGEKLFF. As DNA, the CDR3 is TGTGCCAGCAGCAATGACAGGGGTGGTGAAAAACTGTTTTTT. The chain carries TRBV7-2 and TRBJ1-4; 8 nucleotides match TRBD1. The germline V gene has CDR1 SGHTA and CDR2 FQGNSA. Unmatched junction bases numbered 6, after V lost 5 bases and J lost 7 bases. The CDR3 has 14 amino acids.

The chain couples TRBV7-2 to TRBJ1-2; possible D gene TRBD1, 5 bases. In germline, CDR1 is SGHTA, CDR2 FQGNSA. Trimming left V 4 bases short and J 1 base short, with 13 bases between. There are 15 residues in the CDR3. The CDR3 coding sequence is TGTGCCAGCAGCTCCTGGGGCCCAGATAACTATGGCTACACCTTC. Residues: CASSSWGPDNYGYTF.

CDR3 DNA sequence: TGTGCCAGCAGCATCAATCAGCCCCAGCATTTT. This codes for CASSINQPQHF. The rearrangement uses TRBV6-1 and TRBJ1-5; unclear D gene. Germline CDR1 MNHNS, CDR2 SASEGT. The CDR3 is 11 residues long. V lost 6 bases to trimming and J lost 3 bases, with 3 bases between them.

This chain links TRBV30 with TRBJ1-3; D is unclear. CDR1 and CDR2 from the germline V gene are GTSNPN and SVGIG (reference sequence). CDR3 length equals 16 residues. Trimming took off 4 bases at V and 0 bases at J, with 16 bases between the two ends. For the CDR3, the DNA is TGTGCCTGGACCACCCCCGCGGGCCTCTCTGGAAACACCATATATTTT. Its translation is CAWTTPAGLSGNTIYF.

A few counts support this clone. The chain couples TRBV4-3 to TRBJ1-5; 12 bases align to TRBD1. V dropped 0 bases and J dropped 6; count of bases not matched to a gene: 6. Germline V lookup: CDR1 LGHNA, CDR2 YSLEER. The CDR3 length is 17 residues. The CDR3 loop reads CASSQEVGTGGIQPQHF. As DNA, the CDR3 is TGCGCCAGCAGCCAAGAAGTAGGGACAGGGGGCATTCAGCCCCAGCATTTT.

The CDR3 DNA reads as TGCAGTGCTCCCGGGACAGTTGGCTACACCTTC. It translates to CSAPGTVGYTF. The chain links TRBV20-1 to TRBJ1-2, with 7 bases that match TRBD1. The germline CDR1 and CDR2 sequences are DFQATT and SNEGSKA (reference sequence). This CDR3 spans 11 amino acids. V dropped 5 bases and J dropped 7; count of bases not matched to a gene: 4.

This clone was found a few times. V gene TRBV28 combines with J gene TRBJ1-1, with TRBD1 identical over 10 bases. Germline-derived CDR1 and CDR2 are MDHEN and SYDVKM. This CDR3 comprises 14 residues. Trimming removed 5 bases from V and 5 bases from J; junction bases left unmatched: 5. CDR3 nucleotides: TGTGCCAGCAGTCCCATGGGACAGGGGACTGAAGCTTTCTTT. It specifies CASSPMGQGTEAFF. Looking up the rest from reference TRBV28 and TRBJ1-1 gives the full variable domain: DVKVTQSSRYLVKRTGEKVFLECVQDMDHENMFWYRQDPGLGLRLIYFSYDVKMKEKGDIPEGYSVSREKKERFSLILESASTNQTSMYLCASSPMGQGTEAFFGQGTRLTVV.

The table lists this clone with a few counts. The chain uses TRBV27 and TRBJ1-6; D is possibly TRBD1 (5 bases). This CDR3 comprises 14 residues. CDR1 is MNHEY, CDR2 SMNVEV, per germline (reference sequence). Trimming removed 7 bases at V and 10 bases at J, with 17 bases between. The CDR3 is CASTPLGGGSPLHF. The CDR3, as DNA: TGTGCCAGCACCCCACTGGGGGGAGGATCACCCCTCCACTTT.

V usage is TRBV10-1 and J usage is TRBJ2-3, with D tentatively TRBD2 (6 bases). This CDR3 has 16 amino acids. The ends were cut back, 2 bases at V and 10 bases at J, with 22 bases in the middle. CDR1 is WNHNN and CDR2 is SYGVQD in the germline V gene (reference sequence). CDR3 DNA: TGCGCCAGCAGTGAGGGAGTTACGTTTGGACTAACCCCGCAGTATTTT. It specifies CASSEGVTFGLTPQYF.

The V call is TRBV5-1, the J call TRBJ1-1; no clear D gene. This CDR3 comprises 14 residues. Germline values: CDR1 SGHRS, CDR2 YFSETQ. Trimming removed 4 bases at V and 1 base at J, with 11 bases between. The CDR3 sequence: CASSLFGGNTEAFF. The CDR3 bases are TGCGCCAGCAGCCTATTCGGAGGGAACACTGAAGCTTTCTTT.

This chain connects TRBV28 to TRBJ2-2, with 11 bases matching TRBD1. The germline V gene has CDR1 MDHEN and CDR2 SYDVKM. V lost 6 bases, J lost 7 bases, and 7 bases stayed unmatched. This CDR3 spans 15 amino acids. The chain's CDR3 is CASSRTGGIFGELFF. As DNA, the CDR3 is TGTGCCAGCAGCCGGACAGGGGGCATTTTCGGGGAGCTGTTTTTT.

The rearrangement uses TRBV7-7 and TRBJ1-2, with 12 bases fitting TRBD1. The V and J ends lost 2 bases and 8 bases, in that order; junction bases with no gene match: 9. The CDR3 loop spans 16 amino acids. Germline loops: CDR1 SSHAT, CDR2 FNYEAQ (reference sequence). The CDR3, as DNA: TGTGCCAGCAGCTTAAGGGAGGGACAGGGGGCTAAAGGCTACACCTTC. Encoded protein: CASSLREGQGAKGYTF.